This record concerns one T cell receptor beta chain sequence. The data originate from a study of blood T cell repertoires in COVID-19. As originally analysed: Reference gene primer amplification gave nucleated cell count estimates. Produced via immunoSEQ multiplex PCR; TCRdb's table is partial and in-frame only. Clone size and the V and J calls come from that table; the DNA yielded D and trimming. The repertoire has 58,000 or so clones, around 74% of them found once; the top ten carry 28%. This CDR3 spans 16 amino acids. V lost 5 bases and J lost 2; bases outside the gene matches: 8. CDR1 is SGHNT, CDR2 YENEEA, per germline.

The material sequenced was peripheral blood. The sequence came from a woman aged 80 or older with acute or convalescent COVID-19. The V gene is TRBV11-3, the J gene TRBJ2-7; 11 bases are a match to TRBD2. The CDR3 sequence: CASSPLGTSGTYEQYF. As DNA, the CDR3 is TGTGCCAGCAGCCCATTGGGGACTAGCGGAACCTACGAGCAGTACTTC.